This is a list of T cell receptor beta chains from one sample in a study of blood T cells in healthy people across ages. One entry per CDR3 protein, called by TCRdb with MiXCR from the 5' RACE reads. Among about 800,000 distinct CDR3 sequences listed, around a quarter were seen once. The data also belong to a second study, concerning T cells of mothers and their children.

The sample taken for sequencing was blood. The receptors stem from a boy aged 5-17 years in good health. CDR3s include the opening cysteine and the closing phenylalanine or tryptophan. A D gene is named only where the DNA matches it firmly. Size is stated for part of the rows, as once, few or many counts, or as a class when the clone is expanded.

j_call v_call d_call clone_size cdr3_aa cdr3_nt
TRBJ2-1 TRBV2 TRBD2 - CASRSHPGTSDNEQFF TGTGCCAGCAGATCACACCCCGGGACTAGCGACAATGAGCAGTTCTTC
TRBJ2-1 TRBV3-1 - - CASSQEGTEQFF TGTGCCAGCAGCCAAGAAGGGACTGAGCAGTTCTTC
TRBJ2-1 TRBV6-2/TRBV6-3 - - CASSPRGGSLNEQFF TGTGCCAGCAGCCCCCGTGGGGGGAGTCTGAATGAGCAGTTCTTC
TRBJ1-1 TRBV11-2 - few CASSLALDTEAFF TGTGCCAGCAGCTTAGCTCTTGACACTGAAGCTTTCTTT
TRBJ1-4 TRBV12-3/TRBV12-4 TRBD1 - CASRESDRGGEKLFF TGTGCCAGCAGGGAATCGGACAGGGGAGGAGAAAAACTGTTTTTT
TRBJ2-7 TRBV4-3 - few CASSQGVRVYEQYF TGCGCCAGCAGCCAAGGAGTCAGGGTTTACGAGCAGTACTTC
TRBJ2-5 TRBV5-5 - - CASSHFLQGDQYQETQYF TGTGCCAGCAGCCATTTTCTTCAGGGAGATCAGTACCAAGAGACCCAGTACTTC
TRBJ1-5 TRBV28 - few CASSLSPQNQPQHF TGTGCCAGCAGTTTATCTCCCCAAAATCAGCCCCAGCATTTT
TRBJ2-1 TRBV4-2 TRBD2 - CASSQAGTSVYNEQFF TGTGCCAGCAGCCAAGCCGGGACTAGCGTCTACAATGAGCAGTTCTTC
TRBJ2-5 TRBV7-2 - - CASSPTGFNLNKQYF TGTGCCAGCAGCCCTACAGGGTTCAACTTGAACAAGCAGTACTTC
TRBJ1-2 TRBV3-1 - once CASSQGFYPDINYGYTF TGTGCCAGCAGCCAAGGGTTTTACCCGGACATAAACTATGGCTACACCTTC
TRBJ2-5 TRBV27 TRBD2 - CASSLHGGAQTQYF TGTGCCAGCAGTTTACACGGGGGGGCGCAGACCCAGTACTTC
TRBJ1-4 TRBV20-1 - - CSADGVGAANGKLFF TGCAGTGCGGATGGGGTGGGAGCGGCTAATGGAAAACTGTTTTTT
TRBJ2-7 TRBV5-1 TRBD1 few CASSLGDSNYEQDF TGCGCCAGCAGCTTGGGGGACAGCAACTACGAGCAGGACTTC
TRBJ2-2 TRBV4-3 - - CASRLKVGTGELFF TGCGCCAGCAGGCTGAAGGTGGGCACCGGGGAGCTGTTTTTT
TRBJ1-4 TRBV14 - many CASSQLQGANEKLFF TGTGCCAGCAGCCAATTACAGGGCGCTAATGAAAAACTGTTTTTT
TRBJ2-6 TRBV7-9 - few CASSLMPKTGANVLTF TGTGCCAGCAGCTTAATGCCTAAGACTGGGGCCAACGTCCTGACTTTC
TRBJ2-2 TRBV4-3 - - CASSLSGGDRGNTGELFF TGCGCCAGCAGCCTATCGGGAGGCGACAGGGGGAACACCGGGGAGCTGTTTTTT
TRBJ1-2 TRBV2 TRBD1 - CASTRDSGYTF TGTGCCAGCACCAGGGACAGTGGCTACACCTTC
TRBJ2-7 TRBV7-2 TRBD2 - CASSLGRLADEQYF TGTGCCAGCAGCTTAGGGCGACTAGCGGACGAGCAGTACTTC
TRBJ1-6 TRBV9 - - CASSTLERPNSPLHF TGTGCCAGCAGTACACTGGAGAGACCTAATTCACCCCTCCACTTT
TRBJ2-7 TRBV30 - few CAWSDGASYEQYF TGTGCCTGGAGCGACGGGGCATCCTACGAGCAGTACTTC
TRBJ2-1 TRBV29-1 TRBD1 few CSVDPAPGQKYNEQFF TGCAGCGTTGACCCAGCCCCGGGACAGAAATACAATGAGCAGTTCTTC
TRBJ2-7 TRBV4-3 - few CASSQSVSYEQYF TGCGCCAGCAGCCAGTCAGTTTCCTACGAGCAGTACTTC
TRBJ2-1 TRBV20-1 - few CSATGPYNEQFF TGCAGTGCTACCGGGCCGTACAATGAGCAGTTCTTC
TRBJ1-2 TRBV4-3 - many CASSQDRAGSYGYTF TGCGCCAGCAGCCAAGATCGTGCGGGGAGCTATGGCTACACCTTC
TRBJ2-7 TRBV29-1 - - CSVFRDPEQYF TGCAGCGTTTTCCGGGACCCCGAGCAGTACTTC
TRBJ2-5 TRBV4-3 - - CASSQENGRETQYF TGCGCCAGCAGCCAAGAGAACGGGAGAGAGACCCAGTACTTC
TRBJ2-7 TRBV20-1 - - CSARSERPYEQYF TGCAGTGCTAGATCGGAGCGCCCCTACGAGCAGTACTTC
TRBJ2-5 TRBV29-1 - many CSVVLETQYF TGCAGCGTTGTCTTAGAGACCCAGTACTTC
TRBJ2-2 TRBV5-5 TRBD2 few CASSLMGGSNTGELFF TGTGCCAGCAGCCTCATGGGGGGGTCGAACACCGGGGAGCTGTTTTTT
TRBJ2-3 TRBV4-1 TRBD2 - CASALAVSTDTQYF TGCGCCAGCGCTCTAGCGGTCAGCACAGATACGCAGTATTTT
TRBJ1-1 TRBV29-1 - few CSVGGTVNTEAFF TGCAGCGTTGGGGGGACGGTGAACACTGAAGCTTTCTTT
TRBJ1-6 TRBV14 - - CASSQWQNNSPLHF TGTGCCAGCAGCCAGTGGCAGAATAATTCACCCCTCCACTTT